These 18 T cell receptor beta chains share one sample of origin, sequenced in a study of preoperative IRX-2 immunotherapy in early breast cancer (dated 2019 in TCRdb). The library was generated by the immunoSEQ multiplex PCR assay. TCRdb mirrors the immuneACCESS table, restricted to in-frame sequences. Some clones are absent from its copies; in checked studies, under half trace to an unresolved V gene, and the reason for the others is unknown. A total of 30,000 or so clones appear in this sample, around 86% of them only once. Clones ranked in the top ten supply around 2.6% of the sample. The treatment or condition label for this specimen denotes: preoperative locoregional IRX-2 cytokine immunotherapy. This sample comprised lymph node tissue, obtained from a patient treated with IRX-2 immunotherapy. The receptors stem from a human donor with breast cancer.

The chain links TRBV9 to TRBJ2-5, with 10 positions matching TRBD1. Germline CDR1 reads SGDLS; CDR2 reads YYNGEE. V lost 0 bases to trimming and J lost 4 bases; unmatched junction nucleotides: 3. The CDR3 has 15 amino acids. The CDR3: CASSVARTGGETQYF. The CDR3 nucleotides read TGTGCCAGCAGCGTAGCGCGGACAGGGGGAGAGACCCAGTACTTC.

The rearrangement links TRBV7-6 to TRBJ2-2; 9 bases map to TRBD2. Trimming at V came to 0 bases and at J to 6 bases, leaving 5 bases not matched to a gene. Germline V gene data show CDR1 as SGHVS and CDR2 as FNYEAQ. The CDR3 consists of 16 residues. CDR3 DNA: TGTGCCAGCAGCTTAGCTGCTTCTAGCGGGGCCGGGGAGCTGTTTTTT. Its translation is CASSLAASSGAGELFF.

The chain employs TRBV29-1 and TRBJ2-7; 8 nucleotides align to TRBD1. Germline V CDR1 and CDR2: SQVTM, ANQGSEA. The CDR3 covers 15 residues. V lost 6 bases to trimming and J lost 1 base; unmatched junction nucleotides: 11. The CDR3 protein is CSVVPQGAASYEQYF. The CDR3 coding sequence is TGCAGCGTCGTACCCCAGGGGGCGGCATCCTACGAGCAGTACTTC.

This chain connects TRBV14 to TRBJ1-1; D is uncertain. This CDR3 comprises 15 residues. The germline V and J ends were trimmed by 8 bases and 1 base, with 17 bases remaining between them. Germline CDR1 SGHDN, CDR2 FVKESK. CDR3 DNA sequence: TGTGCCAGCTTCGCAACAGCGGCCAGGAACACTGAAGCTTTCTTT. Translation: CASFATAARNTEAFF.

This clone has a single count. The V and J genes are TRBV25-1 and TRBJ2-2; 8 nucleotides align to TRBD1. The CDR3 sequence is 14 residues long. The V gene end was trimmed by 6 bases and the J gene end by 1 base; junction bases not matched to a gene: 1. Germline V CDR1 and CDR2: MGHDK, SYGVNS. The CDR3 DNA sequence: TGTGCCAGCAGGGGGACAGGGAACACCGGGGAGCTGTTTTTT. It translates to CASRGTGNTGELFF. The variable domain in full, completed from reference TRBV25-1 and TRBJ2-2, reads EADIYQTPRYLVIGTGKKITLECSQTMGHDKMYWYQQDPGMELHLIHYSYGVNSTEKGDLSSESTVSRIRTEHFPLTLESARPSHTSQYLCASRGTGNTGELFFGEGSRLTVL.

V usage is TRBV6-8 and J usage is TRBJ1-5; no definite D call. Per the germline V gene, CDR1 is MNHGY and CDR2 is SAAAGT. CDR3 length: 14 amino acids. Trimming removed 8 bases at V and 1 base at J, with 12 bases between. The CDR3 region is CASGRVRSNQPQHF. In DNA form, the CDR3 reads TGTGCCAGCGGGAGGGTCAGGAGCAATCAGCCCCAGCATTTT.

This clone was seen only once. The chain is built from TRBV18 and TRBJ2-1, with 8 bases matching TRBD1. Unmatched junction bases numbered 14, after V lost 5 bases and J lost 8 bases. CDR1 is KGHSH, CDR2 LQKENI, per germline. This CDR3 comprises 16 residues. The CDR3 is CASSYLTGAGDYEQFF. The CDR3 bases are TGTGCCAGCTCATACCTGACAGGGGCTGGGGATTATGAGCAGTTCTTC.

This CDR3 reads CATTGQPYEQYF. The CDR3 DNA follows: TGTGCCACCACGGGACAGCCCTACGAGCAGTACTTC. The chain is built from TRBV6-8 and TRBJ2-7, with TRBD1 matching over 7 bases. The CDR3 contains 12 residues. Germline V lookup: CDR1 MNHGY, CDR2 SAAAGT. Trimming took 10 bases from V and 2 from J; bases not matched to a gene: 5.

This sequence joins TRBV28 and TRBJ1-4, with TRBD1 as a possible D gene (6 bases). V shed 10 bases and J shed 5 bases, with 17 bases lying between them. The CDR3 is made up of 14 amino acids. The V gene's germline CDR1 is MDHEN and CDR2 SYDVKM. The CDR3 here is CATKRGAGNEKLFF. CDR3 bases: TGTGCCACCAAAAGGGGGGCAGGGAATGAAAAACTGTTTTTT.

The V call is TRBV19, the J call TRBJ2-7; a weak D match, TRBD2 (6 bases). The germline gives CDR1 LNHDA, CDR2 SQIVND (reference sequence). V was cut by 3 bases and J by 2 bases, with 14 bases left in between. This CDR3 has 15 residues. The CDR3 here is CASSMGLAQTYEQYF. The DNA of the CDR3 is TGTGCCAGTAGTATGGGTCTAGCGCAAACCTACGAGCAGTACTTC.

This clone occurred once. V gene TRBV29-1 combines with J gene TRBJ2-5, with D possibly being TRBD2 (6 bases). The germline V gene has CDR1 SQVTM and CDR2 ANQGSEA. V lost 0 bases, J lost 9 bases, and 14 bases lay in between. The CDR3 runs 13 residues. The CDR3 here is CSVEDDVRGSQYF. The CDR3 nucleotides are TGCAGCGTTGAAGATGACGTTCGGGGGTCCCAGTACTTC. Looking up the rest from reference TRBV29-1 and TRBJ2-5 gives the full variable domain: SAVISQKPSRDICQRGTSLTIQCQVDSQVTMMFWYRQQPGQSLTLIATANQGSEATYESGFVIDKFPISRPNLTFSTLTVSNMSPEDSSIYLCSVEDDVRGSQYFGPGTRLLVL.

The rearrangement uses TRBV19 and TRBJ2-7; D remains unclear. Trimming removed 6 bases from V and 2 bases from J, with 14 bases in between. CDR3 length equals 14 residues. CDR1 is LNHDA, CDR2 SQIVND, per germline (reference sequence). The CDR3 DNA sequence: TGTGCCAGTAGCCAACAGACTGGGGCCTACGAGCAGTACTTC. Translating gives CASSQQTGAYEQYF.

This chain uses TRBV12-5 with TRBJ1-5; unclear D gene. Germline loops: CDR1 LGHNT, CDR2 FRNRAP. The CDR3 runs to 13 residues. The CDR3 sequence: CASTSRGYQPQHF. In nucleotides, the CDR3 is TGTGCCAGCACCTCGCGAGGGTACCAGCCCCAGCATTTT.

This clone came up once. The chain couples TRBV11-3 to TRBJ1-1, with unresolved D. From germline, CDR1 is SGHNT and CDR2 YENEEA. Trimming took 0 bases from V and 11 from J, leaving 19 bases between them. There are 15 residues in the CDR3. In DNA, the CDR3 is TGTGCCAGCAGCTTAGAGCGTGTACCACCCAGCATGGCTTTCTTT. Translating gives CASSLERVPPSMAFF. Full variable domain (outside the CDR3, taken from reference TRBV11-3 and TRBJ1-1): EAGVVQSPRYKIIEKKQPVAFWCNPISGHNTLYWYLQNLGQGPELLIRYENEEAVDDSQLPKDRFSAERLKGVDSTLKIQPAELGDSAVYLCASSLERVPPSMAFFGQGTRLTVV.

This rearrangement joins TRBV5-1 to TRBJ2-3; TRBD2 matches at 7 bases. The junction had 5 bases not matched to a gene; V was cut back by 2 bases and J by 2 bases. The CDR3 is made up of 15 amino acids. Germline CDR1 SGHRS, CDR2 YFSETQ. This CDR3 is CASSFAGVTTDTQYF. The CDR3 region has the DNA TGCGCCAGCAGCTTTGCGGGAGTTACCACAGATACGCAGTATTTT.

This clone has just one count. The CDR3 nucleotides are TGTGCCAGCAGCTTACAGGGGTATCAAGAGACCCAGTACTTC. Protein sequence: CASSLQGYQETQYF. The chain has TRBV7-5 and TRBJ2-5; the listed D gene, TRBD1, was not tested against the DNA. TRBV7-5 is deemed a pseudogene. The length of the CDR3 is 14 residues.

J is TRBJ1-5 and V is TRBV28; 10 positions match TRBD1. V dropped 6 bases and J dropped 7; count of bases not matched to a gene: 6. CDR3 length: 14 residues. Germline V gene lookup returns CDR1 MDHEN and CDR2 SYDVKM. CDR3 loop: CASRRQGAWQPQHF. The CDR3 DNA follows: TGTGCCAGCAGGCGACAGGGGGCCTGGCAGCCCCAGCATTTT.

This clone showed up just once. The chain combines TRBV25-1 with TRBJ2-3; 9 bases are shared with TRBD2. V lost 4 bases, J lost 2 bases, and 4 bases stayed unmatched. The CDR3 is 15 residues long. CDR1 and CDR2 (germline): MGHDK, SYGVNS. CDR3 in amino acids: CASSATSGATDTQYF. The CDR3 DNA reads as TGTGCCAGCAGTGCGACTAGCGGAGCCACAGATACGCAGTATTTT.